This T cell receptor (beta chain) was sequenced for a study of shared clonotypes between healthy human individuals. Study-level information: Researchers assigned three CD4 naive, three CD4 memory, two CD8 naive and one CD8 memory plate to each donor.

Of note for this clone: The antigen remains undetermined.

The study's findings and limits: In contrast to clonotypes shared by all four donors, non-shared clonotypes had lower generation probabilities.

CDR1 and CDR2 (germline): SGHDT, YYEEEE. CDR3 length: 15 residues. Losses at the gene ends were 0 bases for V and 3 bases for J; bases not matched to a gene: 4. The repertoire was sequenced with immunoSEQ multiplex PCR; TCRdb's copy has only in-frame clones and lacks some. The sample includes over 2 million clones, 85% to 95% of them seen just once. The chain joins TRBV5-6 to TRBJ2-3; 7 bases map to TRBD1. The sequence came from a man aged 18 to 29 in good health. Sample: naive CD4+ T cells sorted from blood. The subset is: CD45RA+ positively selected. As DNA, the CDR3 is TGTGCCAGCAGCTTGGCGACAGGGCCTACAGATACGCAGTATTTT. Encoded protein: CASSLATGPTDTQYF.